A single sample gave rise to the 24 T cell receptor beta chains below, sequenced in a study of neoadjuvant anti-PD-1 for oral cavity cancer. Indicated time point: after neoadjuvant nivolumab, at surgical resection. Measured with immunoSEQ multiplex PCR; TCRdb has only the in-frame clones, and not every one. The sample lists over 11,000 clones, less than 85% occurring once. This sample comprised PBMCs, obtained after nivolumab (anti-PD-1) treatment. The origin of the receptors is a person between 35 and 79 years old with oral cavity squamous cell carcinoma.

The chain is built from TRBV30 and TRBJ2-6, with D possibly being TRBD1 (6 bases). Deletions cut 4 bases from V and 2 bases from J, with 21 bases between. Germline V gene data show CDR1 as GTSNPN and CDR2 as SVGIG (reference sequence). The CDR3 consists of 18 residues. CDR3 nucleotides: TGTGCCTGGATGGCGGTTTGGGGGCGTGGAGCTGGGGCCAACGTCCTGACTTTC. Encoded protein: CAWMAVWGRGAGANVLTF.

The chain uses TRBV23-1 and TRBJ1-3, with no clear D. TRBV23-1 belongs to the ORF category, with a function that is uncertain. Trimming removed 3 bases at V and 0 bases at J, with 9 bases between. The CDR3 consists of 15 residues. CDR3 sequence: CASSHEPISGNTIYF. The CDR3 DNA follows: TGCGCCAGCAGTCACGAGCCCATCTCTGGAAACACCATATATTTT.

The V call is TRBV7-3, the J call TRBJ1-2, with D possibly matching TRBD1 (6 bases). CDR3 length equals 13 residues. The germline gives CDR1 SGHTA, CDR2 FQGTGA. Trimming stripped 5 bases from V and 7 bases from J, with 14 bases between. CDR3 loop: CASSTTGRGGYTF. The CDR3, as DNA: TGTGCCAGCAGCACAACAGGGAGAGGTGGCTACACCTTC.

The chain recombines TRBV28 with TRBJ2-1; the match to TRBD2 covers 12 bases. Germline V lookup: CDR1 MDHEN, CDR2 SYDVKM. The CDR3 contains 14 residues. The J segment lost 9 bases and the V segment lost 2 bases, leaving 2 bases of the junction unmatched. For the CDR3, the DNA is TGTGCCAGCAGTTTACGACTAGCGGGAGCTGAGCAGTTCTTC. Protein: CASSLRLAGAEQFF.

The chain uses TRBV9 and TRBJ2-3; D is undetermined. CDR1 is SGDLS and CDR2 is YYNGEE in the germline V gene. The CDR3 totals 12 residues. Trimming removed 0 bases at V and 9 bases at J, with 8 bases between. CDR3 sequence: CASSVEAGTQYF. In DNA, the CDR3 is TGTGCCAGCAGCGTAGAGGCCGGAACGCAGTATTTT.

The chain carries TRBV7-8 and TRBJ2-3; 8 positions match TRBD2. Looked up from germline, CDR1 is SGHVS and CDR2 is FQNEAQ. This CDR3 has 18 amino acids. The junction had 11 bases not matched to a gene; V was cut back by 0 bases and J by 3 bases. The CDR3 region is CASSLAHRREGLTDTQYF. CDR3 coding DNA: TGTGCCAGCAGCTTAGCTCATCGTCGGGAGGGCCTTACAGATACGCAGTATTTT.

The genes are TRBV6-5 and TRBJ2-7; 10 nucleotides match TRBD1. Germline trimming cut 5 bases from V and 4 bases from J; bases unmatched to any gene: 8. Germline V gives CDR1 MNHEY, CDR2 SVGAGI. The CDR3 loop spans 15 amino acids. CDR3 loop: CASSTPGTGVYEQYF. The CDR3 DNA reads as TGTGCCAGCAGTACCCCCGGGACAGGGGTGTACGAGCAGTACTTC.

This clone occurred once. V usage is TRBV30 and J usage is TRBJ1-2, with a tentative D call TRBD1 (6 bases). The V end was cut by 4 bases, the J end by 0 bases, with 15 bases between. Germline loops: CDR1 GTSNPN, CDR2 SVGIG (reference sequence). The CDR3 extends over 15 amino acids. The CDR3 here is CAWNRAPRANYGYTF. Here the CDR3 DNA reads TGTGCCTGGAACAGGGCACCCCGGGCTAACTATGGCTACACCTTC.

The chain uses TRBV5-5 and TRBJ1-2; D is ambiguous. Trimming took 4 bases from V and 6 from J, leaving 16 bases between them. Germline CDR1 and CDR2: SGHKS and YYEKEE (reference sequence). The CDR3 length is 14 residues. CDR3 nucleotide sequence: TGTGCCAGCAGCCCCCTGGCAGCCCCGAATGGCTACACCTTC. Protein product: CASSPLAAPNGYTF.

The chain employs TRBV29-1 and TRBJ1-3; D gene uncertain. Trimming pared 7 bases from V and 0 bases from J, leaving 13 bases between. Germline V lookup: CDR1 SQVTM, CDR2 ANQGSEA. The CDR3 has 14 residues. CDR3 region: CSAEGGPSGNTIYF. The CDR3 DNA reads as TGCAGCGCCGAAGGCGGGCCCTCTGGAAACACCATATATTTT.

This clone was detected only once. This chain joins TRBV27 and TRBJ1-2, with 7 bases identical to TRBD1. Germline CDR1 MNHEY, CDR2 SMNVEV (reference sequence). The CDR3 totals 13 residues. Trimming cost V 8 bases and J 5 bases; bases outside gene matches: 8. DNA of the CDR3: TGTGCCAGCGGAAGGACAGGACTTTATGGCTACACCTTC. Translating gives CASGRTGLYGYTF.

The CDR3 region is CASSGLGSYEQYF. The DNA of the CDR3 is TGTGCCAGCAGCGGACTAGGTTCCTACGAGCAGTACTTC. The chain combines TRBV27 with TRBJ2-7, with 7 bases matching TRBD2. Trimming took 6 bases from V and 1 from J; bases not matched to a gene: 3. This CDR3 contains 13 residues. CDR1 and CDR2 from the germline V gene are MNHEY and SMNVEV (reference sequence).

The CDR3 region has the DNA TGTGCCAGCAGCTCGAAGACAGGGTTAAGGGGCAATGAGCAGTTCTTC. This sequence encodes CASSSKTGLRGNEQFF. The chain recombines TRBV7-9 with TRBJ2-1; 7 bases agree with TRBD1. The CDR3 sequence is 16 residues long. From germline, CDR1 is SEHNR and CDR2 FQNEAQ (reference sequence). J gave up 6 bases and V 4 bases, and 12 bases lay outside the gene matches.

As to this clone: The same CDR3 arises from other DNA sequences in this sample as well. This sequence joins TRBV5-1 and TRBJ2-5; 9 positions match TRBD2. With 4 bases clipped from V and 5 bases from J, the junction kept 3 bases outside the gene matches. The CDR3 totals 13 residues. Looked up from germline, CDR1 is SGHRS and CDR2 is YFSETQ. The CDR3 DNA reads as TGCGCCAGCAGCCCTAGCGGGAAGGAGACCCAGTACTTC. This sequence encodes CASSPSGKETQYF.

This chain connects TRBV19 to TRBJ1-5, with D possibly matching TRBD1 (6 bases). This CDR3 is built from 18 residues. Per germline, CDR1 LNHDA and CDR2 SQIVND (reference sequence). V dropped 5 bases and J dropped 2 bases, with 22 bases sitting between them. The CDR3 region is CASSRILTGRSGNQPQHF. In DNA form, the CDR3 reads TGTGCCAGTAGTCGAATTTTAACAGGGAGGTCGGGCAATCAGCCCCAGCATTTT.

This chain connects TRBV30 to TRBJ1-2; D not certain. This CDR3 spans 10 amino acids. The V gene lost 3 bases and the J gene lost 8 bases, with 7 bases spanning the gap. The germline gives CDR1 GTSNPN, CDR2 SVGIG (reference sequence). The CDR3 nucleotides are TGTGCCTGGAGAAAAGGCGGCTACACCTTC. Amino acids: CAWRKGGYTF.

The chain combines TRBV6-1 with TRBJ2-5; perhaps D is TRBD1 or TRBD2 (5 bases each). V was shortened by 2 bases and J by 2 bases, with 18 bases between the two germline ends. The CDR3 runs to 17 residues. The germline V gene encodes CDR1 MNHNS and CDR2 SASEGT. The CDR3 loop is CASSEWGRGTPQETQYF. CDR3 nucleotide sequence: TGTGCCAGCAGTGAATGGGGTAGAGGGACGCCACAAGAGACCCAGTACTTC.

The V gene is TRBV7-6, the J gene TRBJ2-2, with D uncertain. The CDR3 contains 18 residues. V was clipped by 3 bases and J by 1 base, with 18 bases between them. CDR1 is SGHVS and CDR2 is FNYEAQ in the germline V gene. CDR3 coding DNA: TGTGCCAGCAGCTTGCCTCCAGAGCAGGCGTGGAACACCGGGGAGCTGTTTTTT. It codes for CASSLPPEQAWNTGELFF. Supplemented by reference TRBV7-6 and TRBJ2-2, the full variable domain reads GAGVSQSPRYKVTKRGQDVALRCDPISGHVSLYWYRQALGQGPEFLTYFNYEAQQDKSGLPNDRFSAERPEGSISTLTIQRTEQRDSAMYRCASSLPPEQAWNTGELFFGEGSRLTVL.

This clone was seen only once. J is TRBJ2-7 and V is TRBV6-6, with TRBD2 matching 7 bases. Germline CDR1 is MNHNY and CDR2 is SVGAGI (reference sequence). V dropped 6 bases and J dropped 5; count of bases not matched to a gene: 7. The CDR3 runs to 13 residues. The CDR3 protein is CASSRLALDEQYF. The CDR3 DNA reads TGTGCCAGCAGCAGACTAGCTCTTGACGAGCAGTACTTC.

The chain employs TRBV6-1 and TRBJ2-7, with D perhaps TRBD1 (6 bases). V lost 2 bases to trimming and J lost 0 bases, with 8 bases between them. Germline CDR1 reads MNHNS; CDR2 reads SASEGT. The CDR3 is 14 amino acids. The DNA of the CDR3 is TGTGCCAGCAGTGAAACAGGGAGCTCCTACGAGCAGTACTTC. It is translated as CASSETGSSYEQYF.

The J gene is TRBJ2-7, the V gene TRBV29-1; the D is unclear. Germline CDR1 and CDR2: SQVTM and ANQGSEA. Trimming removed 1 base at V and 0 bases at J, with 7 bases between. The CDR3 extends over 13 amino acids. In DNA form, the CDR3 reads TGCAGCGTTGAAGGCGCGAACTCCTACGAGCAGTACTTC. Translation gives CSVEGANSYEQYF.

The rearrangement links TRBV11-2 to TRBJ2-1, with a tentative D call TRBD2 (6 bases). The germline V gene encodes CDR1 SGHAT and CDR2 FQNNGV. This CDR3 is built from 14 residues. The V and J ends lost 5 bases and 7 bases respectively, with 15 bases between them. The CDR3 is CASSRLVGRNEQFF. The DNA of the CDR3 is TGTGCCAGCAGCCGACTAGTCGGGCGGAATGAGCAGTTCTTC.

The chain joins TRBV5-8 to TRBJ2-1; 7 nucleotides align to TRBD2. Per germline, CDR1 SGHTS and CDR2 YDEGEE. The CDR3 has 17 amino acids. Trimming at V came to 1 base and at J to 2 bases, leaving 9 bases not matched to a gene. CDR3 in amino acids: CASSLSGGSLTYNEQFF. In DNA, the CDR3 is TGTGCCAGCAGCTTGAGCGGCGGGAGTCTTACCTACAATGAGCAGTTCTTC.

V is TRBV20-1 and J is TRBJ2-2; no clear D gene. CDR1 and CDR2 (germline): DFQATT, SNEGSKA (reference sequence). Trimming took off 2 bases at V and 7 bases at J, with 5 bases between the two ends. CDR3 length equals 11 residues. The CDR3 sequence is CSARIVGELFF. The CDR3 DNA follows: TGCAGTGCTAGAATTGTCGGGGAGCTGTTTTTT.